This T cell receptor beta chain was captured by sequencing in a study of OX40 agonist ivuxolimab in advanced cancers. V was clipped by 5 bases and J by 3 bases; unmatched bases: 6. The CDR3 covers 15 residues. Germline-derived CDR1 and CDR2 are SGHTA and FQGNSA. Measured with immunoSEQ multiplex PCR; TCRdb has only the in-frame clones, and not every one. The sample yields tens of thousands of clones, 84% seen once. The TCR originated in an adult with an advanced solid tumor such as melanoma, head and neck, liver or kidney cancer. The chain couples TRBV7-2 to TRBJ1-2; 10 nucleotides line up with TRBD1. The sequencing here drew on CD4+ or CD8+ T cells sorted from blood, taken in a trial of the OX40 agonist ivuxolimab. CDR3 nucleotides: TGTGCCAGCAGCCTTAGGACAGGGGGGGACTATGGCTACACCTTC. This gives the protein CASSLRTGGDYGYTF.